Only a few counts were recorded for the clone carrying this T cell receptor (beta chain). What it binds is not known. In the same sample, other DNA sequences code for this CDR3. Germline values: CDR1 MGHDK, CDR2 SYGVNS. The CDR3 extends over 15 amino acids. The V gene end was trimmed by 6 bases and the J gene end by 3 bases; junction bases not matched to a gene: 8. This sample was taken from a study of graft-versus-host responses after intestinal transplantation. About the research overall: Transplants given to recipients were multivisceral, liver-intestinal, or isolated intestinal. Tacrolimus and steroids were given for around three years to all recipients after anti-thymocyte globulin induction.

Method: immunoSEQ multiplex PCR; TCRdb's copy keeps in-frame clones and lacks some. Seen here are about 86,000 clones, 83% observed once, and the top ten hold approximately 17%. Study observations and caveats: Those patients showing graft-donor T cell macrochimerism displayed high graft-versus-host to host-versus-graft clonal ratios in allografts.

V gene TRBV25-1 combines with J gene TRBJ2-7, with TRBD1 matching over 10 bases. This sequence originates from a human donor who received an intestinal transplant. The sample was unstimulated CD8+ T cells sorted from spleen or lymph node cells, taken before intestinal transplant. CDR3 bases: TGTGCCAGCAGCGGTCTAAGGGACAGGGGCTACGAGCAGTACTTC. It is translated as CASSGLRDRGYEQYF.